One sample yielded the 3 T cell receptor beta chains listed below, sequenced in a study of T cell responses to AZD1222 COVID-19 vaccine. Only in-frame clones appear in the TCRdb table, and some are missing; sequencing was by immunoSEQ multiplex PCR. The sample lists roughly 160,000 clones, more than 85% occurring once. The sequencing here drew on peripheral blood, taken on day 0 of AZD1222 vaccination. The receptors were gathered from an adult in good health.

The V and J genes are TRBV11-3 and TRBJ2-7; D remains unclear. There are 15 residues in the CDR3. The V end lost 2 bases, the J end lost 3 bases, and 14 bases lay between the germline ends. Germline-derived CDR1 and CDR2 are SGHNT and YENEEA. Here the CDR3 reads CASSLNRMFNYEQYF. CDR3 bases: TGTGCCAGCAGCTTAAACCGTATGTTTAACTACGAGCAGTACTTC.

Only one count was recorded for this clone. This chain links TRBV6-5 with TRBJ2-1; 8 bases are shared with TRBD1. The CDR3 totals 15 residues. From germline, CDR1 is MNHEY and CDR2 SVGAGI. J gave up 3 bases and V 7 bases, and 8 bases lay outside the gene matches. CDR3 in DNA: TGTGCCAGCACCATGGTGACAGGGGACTACAATGAGCAGTTCTTC. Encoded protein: CASTMVTGDYNEQFF.

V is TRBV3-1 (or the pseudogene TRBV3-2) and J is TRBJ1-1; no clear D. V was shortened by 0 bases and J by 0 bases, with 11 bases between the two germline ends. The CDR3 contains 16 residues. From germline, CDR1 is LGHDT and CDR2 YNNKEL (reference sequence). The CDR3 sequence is CASSQDLFEVNTEAFF. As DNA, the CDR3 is TGTGCCAGCAGCCAAGATTTATTCGAGGTGAACACTGAAGCTTTCTTT.